A selection of T cell receptor beta chains follows, all from one sample in a study of CD8+CD57+ T cells in acquired aplastic anemia. One entry per CDR3 protein, called by TCRdb with MiXCR from the reads. The sample yields approximately 99,000 distinct CDR3 sequences, around 53% seen once. The sequenced material came from sorted CD4+, CD8+, or CD8+CD57+ T cells (not recorded which) from PBMCs. The receptors were sampled from a human donor in good health, serving as a control. Both conserved end residues are part of each CDR3. A D gene is named only where the DNA matches it firmly. Clone size appears in some rows only: once, few, many, or a class for an expanded clone.

>many|TRBJ2-3|TRBV9|.
CASSTRVPDTQYF
TGTGCCAGCAGCACCAGGGTACCAGATACGCAGTATTTT
>many|TRBJ1-2|TRBV11-1|.
CASSLVLDGRSNYGYTF
TGTGCCAGCAGCTTAGTTCTCGACGGACGGAGTAACTATGGCTACACCTTC
>many|TRBJ1-3|TRBV11-2|.
CASSSDHLTGYRNTIYF
TGTGCCAGCAGCTCCGACCATCTCACAGGGTATAGAAACACCATATATTTT
>.|TRBJ2-1|TRBV10-1|.
CASSESEGGYNEQFF
TGCGCCAGCAGTGAGAGTGAAGGGGGATACAATGAGCAGTTCTTC
>.|TRBJ2-5|TRBV3-1|.
CASSQDLGHRPLYF
TGTGCCAGCAGCCAAGATCTAGGCCATAGGCCCCTCTACTTC
>once|TRBJ2-3|TRBV2|.
CASSLLAESDTQYF
TGTGCCAGCAGCCTTTTAGCGGAGTCGGATACGCAGTATTTT
>.|TRBJ1-1|TRBV24-1|TRBD1
CATSTGMNTKAFF
TGTGCCACCTCGACAGGGATGAACACTAAAGCTTTCTTT
>few|TRBJ2-3|TRBV11-3|.
CASSLVLVSPTDTQYF
TGTGCCAGCAGCTTAGTGTTGGTCTCCCCCACAGATACGCAGTATTTT
>.|TRBJ1-1|TRBV30|.
CAWSDPGGNTEAFF
TGTGCCTGGAGTGATCCAGGTGGGAACACTGAAGCTTTCTTT
>many|TRBJ2-1|TRBV11-2|TRBD2
CASSFSGGAIEQFF
TGTGCCAGCAGCTTTAGCGGGGGGGCCATTGAGCAGTTCTTC
>.|TRBJ2-3|TRBV25-1|.
CASSSGDGPPDTQYF
TGTGCCAGCAGTTCTGGTGATGGCCCCCCAGATACGCAGTATTTT
>.|TRBJ1-5|TRBV19|TRBD1
CASSIGTELFMNNQPQHF
TGTGCCAGTAGTATCGGGACAGAGCTATTTATGAACAATCAGCCCCAGCATTTT
>.|TRBJ2-5|TRBV19|.
CASSIVTRRTQYF
TGTGCCAGTAGTATCGTTACCCGGCGGACCCAGTACTTC
>few|TRBJ1-1|TRBV25-1|.
CASSLRDERIGEAFF
TGTGCCAGCAGTCTCCGGGACGAAAGAATAGGTGAAGCTTTCTTT
>once|TRBJ2-1|TRBV7-3|TRBD1
CASGTAGEQFF
TGTGCCTCCGGGACAGCCGGTGAGCAGTTCTTC
>many|TRBJ1-2|TRBV7-2|.
CASSPSGRDYGYTF
TGTGCCAGCAGCCCCTCGGGACGGGACTATGGCTACACCTTC
>.|TRBJ2-7|TRBV29-1|.
CSLDSYEQYF
TGCAGCCTCGATAGCTACGAGCAGTACTTC
>.|TRBJ2-3|TRBV5-5|TRBD2
CASSLRGGTADTQYF
TGTGCCAGCAGCTTGCGCGGGGGGACGGCAGATACGCAGTATTTT
>.|TRBJ2-7|TRBV7-2|.
CASGKQGYEQYF
TGTGCCAGCGGAAAACAGGGCTACGAGCAGTACTTC
>few|TRBJ2-7|TRBV19|.
CASSIGGSSYEQYF
TGTGCCAGTAGTATAGGGGGGAGCTCCTACGAGCAGTACTTC
>few|TRBJ2-3|TRBV12-3/TRBV12-4|TRBD2
CASIERGDYTQYF
TGTGCCAGCATAGAGCGGGGGGACTATACGCAGTATTTT
>once|TRBJ1-1|TRBV25-1|TRBD1
CASVTGTNTEAFF
TGTGCCAGCGTGACAGGGACGAACACTGAAGCTTTCTTT
>once|TRBJ1-5|TRBV29-1|.
CSVEDPLGGPQHF
TGCAGCGTTGAAGATCCGCTTGGGGGGCCCCAGCATTTT
>few|TRBJ1-2|TRBV27|TRBD1
CASSPSTGDRANYGYTF
TGTGCCAGCAGCCCCTCTACAGGGGATCGCGCTAACTATGGCTACACCTTC
>.|TRBJ1-2|TRBV10-1|.
CASSEWGGADYGYTF
TGCGCCAGCAGTGAGTGGGGGGGCGCCGACTATGGCTACACCTTC
>many|TRBJ1-2|TRBV11-2|.
CASSLVSENYGYTF
TGTGCCAGCAGCTTAGTCTCGGAGAACTATGGCTACACCTTC
>many|TRBJ2-7|TRBV2|TRBD2
CASSEGTSGGYEQYF
TGTGCCAGCAGTGAAGGGACTAGCGGGGGCTACGAGCAGTACTTC
>many|TRBJ2-7|TRBV4-1|.
CASSQDLSRGGEQYF
TGCGCCAGCAGCCAAGATTTATCGAGGGGTGGCGAGCAGTACTTC
>.|TRBJ2-5|TRBV19|TRBD2
CASSIRTSLETQYF
TGTGCCAGTAGTATCAGGACTAGTCTAGAGACCCAGTACTTC
>.|TRBJ2-3|TRBV5-1|.
CASSALVVDTQYF
TGCGCCAGCAGCGCATTAGTAGTAGATACGCAGTATTTT
>.|TRBJ2-3|TRBV15|.
CATSNLSPGTDTQYF
TGTGCCACCAGCAACCTGAGCCCGGGCACAGATACGCAGTATTTT
>.|TRBJ2-7|TRBV20-1|TRBD1
CSARDLGQGSHEQYF
TGCAGTGCTAGAGATCTGGGACAGGGGAGCCACGAGCAGTACTTC
>few|TRBJ2-7|TRBV15|TRBD1
CATSSRGQGAGEQYF
TGTGCCACCAGCAGCCGGGGACAGGGGGCAGGCGAGCAGTACTTC
>many|TRBJ2-3|TRBV6-1|.
CASRQGRDTDTQYF
TGTGCCAGCAGACAGGGAAGGGACACAGATACGCAGTATTTT
>.|TRBJ2-7|TRBV2|.
CASSEGAVYEQYF
TGTGCCAGCAGTGAGGGGGCGGTGTACGAGCAGTACTTC
>.|TRBJ1-2|TRBV2|.
CASSTGGGYTF
TGTGCCAGCAGTACCGGGGGAGGCTACACCTTC
>many|TRBJ1-1|TRBV5-8|.
CASSFRGKGTEAFF
TGTGCCAGCAGCTTTAGGGGCAAGGGCACTGAAGCTTTCTTT
>many|TRBJ2-3|TRBV20-1|TRBD2
CSASFPSGELDTQYF
TGCAGTGCTAGTTTCCCTAGCGGGGAGCTAGATACGCAGTATTTT
>.|TRBJ2-3|TRBV19|.
CASSITSGDTQYF
TGTGCCAGTAGTATAACATCAGGAGATACGCAGTATTTT
>.|TRBJ2-2|TRBV19|.
CASSILGAGELFF
TGTGCCAGTAGTATTCTGGGGGCCGGGGAGCTGTTTTTT
>.|TRBJ2-1|TRBV7-9|.
CASSLVVVQFF
TGTGCCAGCAGCTTAGTGGTAGTACAGTTCTTC
>many|TRBJ1-4|TRBV9|.
CASSVGLQENEKLFF
TGTGCCAGCAGCGTAGGATTGCAGGAAAATGAAAAACTGTTTTTT
>few|TRBJ2-6|TRBV9|.
CASSANTGTRAYVLTF
TGTGCCAGCAGCGCCAATACCGGGACAAGGGCCTACGTCCTGACTTTC
>.|TRBJ2-7|TRBV2|.
CASSWDRSPYEQYF
TGTGCCAGCAGCTGGGACCGGAGCCCCTACGAGCAGTACTTC
>few|TRBJ2-2|TRBV19|.
CASTATDTGELFF
TGTGCCAGCACGGCCACCGACACCGGGGAGCTGTTTTTT